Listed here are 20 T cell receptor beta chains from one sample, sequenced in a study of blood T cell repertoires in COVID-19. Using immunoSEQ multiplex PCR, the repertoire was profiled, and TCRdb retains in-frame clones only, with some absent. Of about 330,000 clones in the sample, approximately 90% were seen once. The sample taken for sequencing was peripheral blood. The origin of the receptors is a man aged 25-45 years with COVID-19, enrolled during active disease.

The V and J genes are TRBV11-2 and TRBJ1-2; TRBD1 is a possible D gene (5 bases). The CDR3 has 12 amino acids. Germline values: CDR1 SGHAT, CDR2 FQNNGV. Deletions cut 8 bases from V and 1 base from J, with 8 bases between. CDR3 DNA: TGTGCCAGCCAGGGCAGTAACTATGGCTACACCTTC. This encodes CASQGSNYGYTF.

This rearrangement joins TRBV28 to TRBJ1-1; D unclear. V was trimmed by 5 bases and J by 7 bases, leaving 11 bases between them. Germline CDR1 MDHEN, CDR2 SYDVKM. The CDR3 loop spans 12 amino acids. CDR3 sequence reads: CASSVEGIEAFF. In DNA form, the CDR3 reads TGTGCCAGCAGTGTCGAGGGCATTGAAGCTTTCTTT.

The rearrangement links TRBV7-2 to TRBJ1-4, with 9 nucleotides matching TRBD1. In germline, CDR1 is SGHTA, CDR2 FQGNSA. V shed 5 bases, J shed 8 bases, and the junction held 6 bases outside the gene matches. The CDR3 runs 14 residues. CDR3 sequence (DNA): TGTGCCAGCAGCGAGGACAGGGGATGGGAAAAACTGTTTTTT. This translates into CASSEDRGWEKLFF.

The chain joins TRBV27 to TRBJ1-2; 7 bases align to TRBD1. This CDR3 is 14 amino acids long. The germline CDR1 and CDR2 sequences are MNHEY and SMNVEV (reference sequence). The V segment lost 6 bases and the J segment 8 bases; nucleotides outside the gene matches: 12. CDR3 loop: CASSTTRQGLGYTF. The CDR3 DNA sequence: TGTGCCAGCAGCACCACCCGACAGGGTCTGGGCTACACCTTC.

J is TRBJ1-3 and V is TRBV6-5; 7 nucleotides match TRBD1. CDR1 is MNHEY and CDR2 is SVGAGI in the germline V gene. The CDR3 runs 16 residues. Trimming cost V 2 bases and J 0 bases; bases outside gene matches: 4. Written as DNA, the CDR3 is TGTGCCAGCAGTTACCTGGGACAGCTCTCTGGAAACACCATATATTTT. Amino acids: CASSYLGQLSGNTIYF.

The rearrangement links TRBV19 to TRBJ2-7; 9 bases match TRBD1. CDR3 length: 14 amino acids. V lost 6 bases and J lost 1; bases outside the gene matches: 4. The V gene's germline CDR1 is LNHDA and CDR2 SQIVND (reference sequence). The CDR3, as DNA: TGTGCCAGTAGCCGGGACAGGGCTTCCTACGAGCAGTACTTC. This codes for CASSRDRASYEQYF.

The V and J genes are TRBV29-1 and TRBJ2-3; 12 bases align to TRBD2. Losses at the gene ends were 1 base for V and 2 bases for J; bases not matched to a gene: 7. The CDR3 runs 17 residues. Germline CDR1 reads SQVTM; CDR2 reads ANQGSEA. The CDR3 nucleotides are TGCAGCGTTGAAGGGACTAGCGGGGAACCTTTCACAGATACGCAGTATTTT. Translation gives CSVEGTSGEPFTDTQYF.

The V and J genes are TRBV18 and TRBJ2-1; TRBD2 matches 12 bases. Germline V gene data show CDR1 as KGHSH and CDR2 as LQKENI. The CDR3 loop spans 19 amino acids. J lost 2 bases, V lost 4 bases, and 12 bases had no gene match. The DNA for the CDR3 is TGTGCCAGCTCACTCCGACTAGCGGGAGAATCGGCACCCTACAATGAGCAGTTCTTC. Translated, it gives CASSLRLAGESAPYNEQFF. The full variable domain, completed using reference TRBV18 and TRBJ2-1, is NAGVMQNPRHLVRRRGQEARLRCSPMKGHSHVYWYRQLPEEGLKFMVYLQKENIIDESGMPKERFSAEFPKEGPSILRIQQVVRGDSAAYFCASSLRLAGESAPYNEQFFGPGTRLTVL.

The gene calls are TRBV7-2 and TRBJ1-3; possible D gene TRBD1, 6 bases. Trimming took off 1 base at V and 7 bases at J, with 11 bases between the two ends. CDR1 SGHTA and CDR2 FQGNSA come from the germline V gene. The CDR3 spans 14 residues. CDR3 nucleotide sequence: TGTGCCAGCAGCTTAGAAGGGGGAATTAACACCATATATTTT. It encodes CASSLEGGINTIYF.

In DNA, the CDR3 is TGTGCCAGCTCACCACCCCTTGGGACTAGGCCTAAAGAGACCCAGTACTTC. Amino acids: CASSPPLGTRPKETQYF. The chain employs TRBV18 and TRBJ2-5, with 8 positions matching TRBD2. CDR1 is KGHSH, CDR2 LQKENI, per germline. The V gene end was trimmed by 0 bases and the J gene end by 3 bases; junction bases not matched to a gene: 9. The CDR3 is made up of 17 amino acids.

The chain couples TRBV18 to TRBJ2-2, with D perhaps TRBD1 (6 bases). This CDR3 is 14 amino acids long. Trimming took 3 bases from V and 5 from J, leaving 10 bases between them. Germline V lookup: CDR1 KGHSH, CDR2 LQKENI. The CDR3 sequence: CASSPIQGTGELFF. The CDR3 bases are TGTGCCAGCTCACCCATACAGGGAACCGGGGAGCTGTTTTTT.

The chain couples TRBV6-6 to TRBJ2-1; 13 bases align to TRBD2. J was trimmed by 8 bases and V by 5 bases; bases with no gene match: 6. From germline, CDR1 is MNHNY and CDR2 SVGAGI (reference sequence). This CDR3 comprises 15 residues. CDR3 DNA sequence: TGTGCCAGCAGTACCCGGACTAGCGGGAGCGATGAGCAGTTCTTC. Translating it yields CASSTRTSGSDEQFF.

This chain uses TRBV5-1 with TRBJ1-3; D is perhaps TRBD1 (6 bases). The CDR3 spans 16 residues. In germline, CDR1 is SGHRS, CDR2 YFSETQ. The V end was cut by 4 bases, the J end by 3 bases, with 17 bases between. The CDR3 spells CASSLQGIEFGNTIYF. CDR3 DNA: TGCGCCAGCAGCCTGCAGGGGATCGAGTTTGGAAACACCATATATTTT.

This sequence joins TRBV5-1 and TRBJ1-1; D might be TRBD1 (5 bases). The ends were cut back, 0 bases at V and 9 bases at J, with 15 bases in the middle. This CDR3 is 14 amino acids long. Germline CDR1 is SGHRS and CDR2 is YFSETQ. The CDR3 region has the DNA TGCGCCAGCAGCTTGGAGGGGCAGGGCTTTAAAGCTTTCTTT. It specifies CASSLEGQGFKAFF.

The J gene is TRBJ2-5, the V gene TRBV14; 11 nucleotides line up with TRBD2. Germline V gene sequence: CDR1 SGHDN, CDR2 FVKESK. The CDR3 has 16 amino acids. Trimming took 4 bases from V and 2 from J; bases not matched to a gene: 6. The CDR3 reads CASSPLAGDSQETQYF. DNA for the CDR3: TGTGCCAGCAGCCCACTAGCGGGGGACTCTCAAGAGACCCAGTACTTC. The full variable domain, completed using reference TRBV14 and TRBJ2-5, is EAGVTQFPSHSVIEKGQTVTLRCDPISGHDNLYWYRRVMGKEIKFLLHFVKESKQDESGMPNNRFLAERTGGTYSTLKVQPAELEDSGVYFCASSPLAGDSQETQYFGPGTRLLVL.

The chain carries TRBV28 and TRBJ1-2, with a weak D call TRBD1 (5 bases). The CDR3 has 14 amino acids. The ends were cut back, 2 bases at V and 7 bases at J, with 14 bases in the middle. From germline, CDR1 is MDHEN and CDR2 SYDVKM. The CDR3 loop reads CASSLPRVHGGYTF. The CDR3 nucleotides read TGTGCCAGCAGTTTACCCAGGGTTCACGGTGGCTACACCTTC.

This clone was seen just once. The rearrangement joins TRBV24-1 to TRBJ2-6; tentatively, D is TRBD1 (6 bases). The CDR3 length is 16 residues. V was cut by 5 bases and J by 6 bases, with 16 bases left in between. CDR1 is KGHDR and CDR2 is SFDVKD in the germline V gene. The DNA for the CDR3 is TGTGCCACCAGTGCTAACAGGGAAGGTGTGGCCAACGTCCTGACTTTC. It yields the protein CATSANREGVANVLTF.

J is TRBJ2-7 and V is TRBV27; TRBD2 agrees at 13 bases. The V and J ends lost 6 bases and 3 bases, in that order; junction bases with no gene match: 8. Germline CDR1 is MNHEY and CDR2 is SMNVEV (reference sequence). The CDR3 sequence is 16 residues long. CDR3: CASRGTSGVHHYEQYF. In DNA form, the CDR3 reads TGTGCCAGCAGAGGGACTAGCGGGGTTCATCACTACGAGCAGTACTTC.

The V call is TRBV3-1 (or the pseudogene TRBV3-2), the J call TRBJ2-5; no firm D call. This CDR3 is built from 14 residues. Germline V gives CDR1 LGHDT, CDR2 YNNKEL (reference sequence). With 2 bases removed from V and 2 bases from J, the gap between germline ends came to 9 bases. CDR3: CASSQRSTQETQYF. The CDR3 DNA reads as TGTGCCAGCAGCCAACGGTCGACACAAGAGACCCAGTACTTC.

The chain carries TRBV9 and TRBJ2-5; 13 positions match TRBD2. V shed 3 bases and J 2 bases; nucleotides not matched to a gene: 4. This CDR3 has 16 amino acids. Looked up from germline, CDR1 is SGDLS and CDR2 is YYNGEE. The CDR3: CASSARLAGGQETQYF. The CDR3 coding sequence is TGTGCCAGCAGCGCAAGACTAGCGGGGGGTCAAGAGACCCAGTACTTC.